This TCR beta chain was recovered during a study of shared clonotypes between healthy human individuals. A remark on this clone: Antigen: not known.

Regarding the study as a whole: Among donors, sharing of clonotypes was expected to be affected by sequencing depth. Large sequencing depth failed to make sorted-subset sequencing complete, rarefaction showed.

Clones were sequenced by immunoSEQ multiplex PCR, and TCRdb holds only the in-frame ones, with some missing. Here the sample spans some 2,500,000 clones, 92% being singletons. CDR1 and CDR2 from the germline V gene are SGHRS and YFSETQ. The CDR3 length is 15 residues. V was cut by 0 bases and J by 3 bases, with 13 bases left in between. The sequence came from a man in his late teens or twenties in good health. Some clones in this sample may be carry-over from other donors' samples. Sequencing used naive CD4+ T cells from PBMCs. Subset in this sample: CD45RA+ positively selected. The chain employs TRBV5-1 and TRBJ2-7, with D unresolved. The DNA of the CDR3 is TGCGCCAGCAGCTTGGTTGGGCAGCTACACTACGAGCAGTACTTC. This gives the protein CASSLVGQLHYEQYF.